The following is a T cell receptor beta chain sequence with its context. Antigen: not known. The ends lost 4 bases at V and 6 bases at J; junction bases unmatched: 14. Germline CDR1 reads SGHRS; CDR2 reads YFSETQ. The CDR3 contains 17 residues. A J-beta primer mix and a sample-barcoded 5' primer were used in a second PCR of about 7 to 11 cycles. In TCRdb, the 5' RACE reads were re-called with MiXCR into one record per CDR3 protein. The sample lists approximately 1.5 million distinct CDR3 sequences, roughly 30% occurring once. The data are from a study of blood T cells in healthy people across ages. Study-level background: Capture by template switching was about one barcoded beta molecule per two T cells.

General study results and limits: Both higher diversity and more naive CD4+ cells marked long-lived donors when set against aged donors. TCR beta diversity, measured per million T cells, fell in a roughly linear way with age.

This TCR derives from a young woman in good health. The chain carries TRBV5-1 and TRBJ2-3; 10 bases line up with TRBD1. The sequenced sample was blood. CDR3 region: CASSLRRVGQGSDTQYF. CDR3 nucleotide sequence: TGCGCCAGCAGCCTCCGCCGGGTGGGACAGGGGTCGGATACGCAGTATTTT.